These 32 T cell receptor beta chains came from one sample sequenced in a study of post-analysis software for immune sequencing data. Study findings and constraints: Comparison of patients with controls showed five TRBV segments more frequent in patients, TRBV5-6, TRBV5-1 and TRBV20-1 among them.

These receptors' targets are unknown. TCR beta cDNA libraries had unique molecular identifiers. Each CDR3 protein is one row after TCRdb ran MiXCR on the PCR reads. The table lists about 770,000 distinct CDR3 sequences, around 46% of them singletons. The specimen sequenced was blood. The receptors derive from a girl aged 5 to 17 with multiple sclerosis.

The V and J genes are TRBV29-1 and TRBJ1-1, with 9 bases aligning to TRBD1. Germline-derived CDR1 and CDR2 are SQVTM and ANQGSEA. This CDR3 comprises 12 residues. V trimming: 7 bases; J trimming: 5 bases; junction bases outside the gene matches: 5. CDR3 nucleotides: TGCAGCGCTCAGACAGGGGGGACTGAAGCTTTCTTT. Protein sequence: CSAQTGGTEAFF.

This chain links TRBV5-1 with TRBJ1-2, with 7 bases matching TRBD1. The V gene's germline CDR1 is SGHRS and CDR2 YFSETQ. The CDR3 runs 15 residues. With 1 base clipped from V and 7 bases from J, the junction kept 10 bases outside the gene matches. The CDR3 DNA is TGCGCCAGCAGCTTGACACAGGAGGGGGCAGGTGGCTACACCTTC. It codes for CASSLTQEGAGGYTF.

The chain recombines TRBV20-1 with TRBJ2-3; TRBD2 is a possible D gene (5 bases). Per the germline V gene, CDR1 is DFQATT and CDR2 is SNEGSKA (reference sequence). CDR3 length: 13 amino acids. V lost 4 bases and J 1 base, leaving 9 bases between the germline ends. The DNA for the CDR3 is TGCAGTGCTATTACCGGGGGCACAGATACGCAGTATTTT. It translates to CSAITGGTDTQYF.

V is TRBV27 and J is TRBJ1-1; D gene ambiguous. Germline V gene lookup returns CDR1 MNHEY and CDR2 SMNVEV (reference sequence). V was cut by 7 bases and J by 1 base, with 7 bases left in between. The CDR3 covers 12 residues. CDR3 protein: CASKIGNTEAFF. The CDR3 DNA is TGTGCCAGCAAGATCGGGAACACTGAAGCTTTCTTT.

This clonotype has only a few counts. The rearrangement joins TRBV27 to TRBJ2-7; 10 bases are a match to TRBD2. J lost 5 bases, V lost 3 bases, and 1 base had no gene match. Germline V gene sequence: CDR1 MNHEY, CDR2 SMNVEV (reference sequence). This CDR3 spans 13 amino acids. The CDR3 nucleotides read TGTGCCAGCAGTTTTCTAGCGGGAGACGAGCAGTACTTC. The encoded protein is CASSFLAGDEQYF.

This clonotype was detected once. J is TRBJ2-3 and V is TRBV15, with no clear D. This CDR3 has 13 amino acids. Germline V gene lookup returns CDR1 LNHNV and CDR2 YYDKDF (reference sequence). Deletions cut 8 bases from V and 1 base from J, with 10 bases between. The CDR3 nucleotides are TGTGCCACCTTAGTTGGAGGCACAGATACGCAGTATTTT. This translates into CATLVGGTDTQYF. Using reference TRBV15 and TRBJ2-3 for the parts outside the CDR3, the full variable domain is DAMVIQNPRYQVTQFGKPVTLSCSQTLNHNVMYWYQQKSSQAPKLLFHYYDKDFNNEADTPDNFQSRRPNTSFCFLDIRSPGLGDTAMYLCATLVGGTDTQYFGPGTRLTVL.

This clonotype appeared a few times. The chain links TRBV29-1 to TRBJ2-7, with D perhaps TRBD1 or TRBD2 (5 bases each). V dropped 4 bases and J dropped 0 bases, with 7 bases sitting between them. Germline CDR1 is SQVTM and CDR2 is ANQGSEA. CDR3 length equals 12 residues. The CDR3 loop reads CSVAGPSYEQYF. DNA for the CDR3: TGCAGCGTTGCGGGACCCTCCTACGAGCAGTACTTC.

This clonotype has a single count. The chain couples TRBV21-1 to TRBJ2-5; the DNA was not used to check the table's D call, TRBD2. TRBV21-1 counts as a pseudogene. The CDR3 is made up of 17 amino acids. CDR3 in DNA: TGTGCCAGCAGCAAAGAGAGGGCTAGCGGGAGAAGGGAGACCCAGTACTTC. Translating it yields CASSKERASGRRETQYF.

The V call is TRBV10-3, the J call TRBJ2-3, with 7 positions matching TRBD1. J was trimmed by 3 bases and V by 3 bases; bases with no gene match: 9. The CDR3 covers 16 residues. Germline CDR1 is ENHRY and CDR2 is SYGVKD. In DNA, the CDR3 is TGTGCCATCAGTGACCCACGGGACAGACTAACAGATACGCAGTATTTT. Protein: CAISDPRDRLTDTQYF.

CDR3 DNA: TGCGCCAGCAGCCAGAGCGGGAACACCGGGGAGCTGTTTTTT. Translating gives CASSQSGNTGELFF. V is TRBV4-3 and J is TRBJ2-2, with D possibly TRBD2 on 5 matching bases. CDR1 and CDR2 (germline): LGHNA, YSLEER. The CDR3 consists of 14 residues. Trimming removed 3 bases at V and 1 base at J, with 6 bases between.

The rearrangement joins TRBV10-3 to TRBJ1-1, with D maybe TRBD1 (6 bases). V dropped 8 bases and J dropped 3 bases, with 16 bases sitting between them. The CDR3 consists of 14 residues. Germline values: CDR1 ENHRY, CDR2 SYGVKD. The CDR3 region has the DNA TGTGCCATCTTGGCAGGGGAGTGGGACACTGAAGCTTTCTTT. Translating gives CAILAGEWDTEAFF.

CDR3: CAPSGFLRRGEQFF. CDR3 DNA sequence: TGTGCCCCCTCGGGGTTTCTGCGTCGTGGTGAGCAGTTCTTC. This chain uses TRBV24-1 with TRBJ2-1; a weak D match, TRBD2 (5 bases). CDR1 and CDR2 from the germline V gene are KGHDR and SFDVKD. The ends were cut back, 12 bases at V and 9 bases at J, with 23 bases in the middle. The CDR3 has 14 residues.

The chain carries TRBV10-3 and TRBJ2-1; D call uncertain. CDR3 length: 14 amino acids. Germline CDR1 reads ENHRY; CDR2 reads SYGVKD. V was pared by 8 bases and J by 0 bases, with 11 bases between. CDR3 sequence: CAIGPRSSYNEQFF. CDR3 DNA sequence: TGTGCCATCGGACCGCGGAGCTCCTACAATGAGCAGTTCTTC.

This CDR3 is CASSLPGHTRNTEAFF. DNA for the CDR3: TGTGCCAGCAGCTTACCGGGCCACACAAGAAACACTGAAGCTTTCTTT. The V gene is TRBV7-9, the J gene TRBJ1-1; D is undetermined. With 2 bases removed from V and 2 bases from J, the gap between germline ends came to 15 bases. Germline-derived CDR1 and CDR2 are SEHNR and FQNEAQ (reference sequence). The CDR3 has 16 amino acids. The complete variable domain, with remaining parts taken from reference TRBV7-9 and TRBJ1-1, reads DTGVSQNPRHKITKRGQNVTFRCDPISEHNRLYWYRQTLGQGPEFLTYFQNEAQLEKSRLLSDRFSAERPKGSFSTLEIQRTEQGDSAMYLCASSLPGHTRNTEAFFGQGTRLTVV.

V usage is TRBV18 and J usage is TRBJ2-7; 7 nucleotides match TRBD1. CDR1 KGHSH and CDR2 LQKENI come from the germline V gene. V shed 3 bases, J shed 0 bases, and the junction held 8 bases outside the gene matches. The CDR3 runs to 16 residues. The CDR3 region has the DNA TGTGCCAGCTCACCTAAAGACAGGGAGAGCTCCTACGAGCAGTACTTC. As protein: CASSPKDRESSYEQYF.

The CDR3 nucleotides read TGTGCCAGCGGGGTGGGTCCAGGGTACAATGAGCAGTTCTTC. It encodes CASGVGPGYNEQFF. This sequence joins TRBV6-5 and TRBJ2-1; the D gene is possibly TRBD1 (5 bases). CDR1 MNHEY and CDR2 SVGAGI come from the germline V gene. This CDR3 region has 14 residues. With 8 bases removed from V and 4 bases from J, the gap between germline ends came to 15 bases.

This clonotype appeared a few times. The chain couples TRBV9 to TRBJ2-7; the D gene could be TRBD1 or TRBD2 (6 bases each). The CDR3 contains 14 residues. Deletions cut 4 bases from V and 6 bases from J, with 17 bases between. Germline V gives CDR1 SGDLS, CDR2 YYNGEE. The DNA for the CDR3 is TGTGCCAGCAGCCCTGGGGGGCAGGCCTTCGAGCAGTACTTC. Its protein product is CASSPGGQAFEQYF. Filled out from reference TRBV9 and TRBJ2-7, the complete variable domain reads DSGVTQTPKHLITATGQRVTLRCSPRSGDLSVYWYQQSLDQGLQFLIQYYNGEERAKGNILERFSAQQFPDLHSELNLSSLELGDSALYFCASSPGGQAFEQYFGPGTRLTVT.

V gene TRBV20-1 combines with J gene TRBJ2-7; D possibly matches TRBD1 or TRBD2 (5 bases each). This CDR3 spans 14 amino acids. Germline V gene data show CDR1 as DFQATT and CDR2 as SNEGSKA (reference sequence). Trimming removed 4 bases from V and 2 bases from J, with 15 bases in between. CDR3 bases: TGCAGTGCTACAACCGGGACGTCAACCTACGAGCAGTACTTC. Translated, it gives CSATTGTSTYEQYF.

V gene TRBV20-1 combines with J gene TRBJ2-7, with unresolved D. V lost 0 bases, J lost 5 bases, and 5 bases lay in between. Per germline, CDR1 DFQATT and CDR2 SNEGSKA (reference sequence). CDR3 length equals 11 residues. This CDR3 is CSARDLHEQYF. The CDR3, as DNA: TGCAGTGCTAGAGATTTACACGAGCAGTACTTC.

This chain links TRBV20-1 with TRBJ2-3; 9 nucleotides match TRBD2. The CDR3 runs 16 residues. V dropped 2 bases and J dropped 5; count of bases not matched to a gene: 11. Per germline, CDR1 DFQATT and CDR2 SNEGSKA (reference sequence). The CDR3 loop reads CSARPVAGVSVDTQYF. In nucleotides, the CDR3 is TGCAGTGCTAGACCTGTAGCGGGAGTATCGGTAGATACGCAGTATTTT.

The chain combines TRBV6-1 with TRBJ2-7, with 7 nucleotides matching TRBD2. Germline loops: CDR1 MNHNS, CDR2 SASEGT. The CDR3 covers 16 residues. The V and J ends lost 2 bases and 0 bases, in that order; junction bases with no gene match: 7. This CDR3 reads CASSELAASPSYEQYF. CDR3 DNA: TGTGCCAGCAGTGAACTAGCGGCCAGCCCCTCCTACGAGCAGTACTTC.

The rearrangement links TRBV7-9 to TRBJ2-5; the D gene is possibly TRBD2 (5 bases). Germline V gene sequence: CDR1 SEHNR, CDR2 FQNEAQ (reference sequence). CDR3 size: 13 residues. Trimming left V 6 bases short and J 5 bases short, with 13 bases between. The DNA of the CDR3 is TGTGCCAGCAGTTACGGGGTCATGGAGACCCAGTACTTC. Residues: CASSYGVMETQYF.

In this sample, this clonotype turned up many times. The junction and the germline gene differ at one end; a read error may be behind it. The rearrangement joins TRBV5-1 to TRBJ2-1; D uncertain. The CDR3 runs 12 residues. The germline gives CDR1 SGHRS, CDR2 YFSETQ. The CDR3 loop reads CASSLVYNEQFF. In DNA form, the CDR3 reads TGTGCCAGCAGCCTAGTGTACAATGAGCAGTTCTTC.

The chain employs TRBV20-1 and TRBJ2-5, with D perhaps matching TRBD1 (6 bases). Trimming pared 3 bases from V and 5 bases from J, leaving 13 bases between. This CDR3 has 13 amino acids. Germline values: CDR1 DFQATT, CDR2 SNEGSKA (reference sequence). In DNA, the CDR3 is TGCAGTGCTAGCGCCTCAGGACAGGAGACCCAGTACTTC. Translating it yields CSASASGQETQYF.

The gene calls are TRBV20-1 and TRBJ2-5; 8 bases agree with TRBD1. J was trimmed by 4 bases and V by 5 bases; bases with no gene match: 9. CDR1 and CDR2 from the germline V gene are DFQATT and SNEGSKA (reference sequence). The CDR3 consists of 14 residues. CDR3 amino acids: CSAGKQGVGETQYF. CDR3 coding DNA: TGCAGTGCTGGCAAACAGGGGGTGGGAGAGACCCAGTACTTC.

A few counts support this clonotype. The chain is built from TRBV12-3 or TRBV12-4 and TRBJ2-1; D is undetermined. The CDR3 length is 17 residues. The V end was cut by 5 bases, the J end by 5 bases, with 22 bases between. The CDR3 DNA sequence: TGTGCCAGCAGTGCCGGTTCAGGTTCGGTATCCCACAATGAGCAGTTCTTC. It yields the protein CASSAGSGSVSHNEQFF.

This clonotype was found a few times. The rearrangement links TRBV12-5 to TRBJ2-1, with TRBD2 identical over 7 bases. The V gene end was trimmed by 5 bases and the J gene end by 9 bases; junction bases not matched to a gene: 16. Germline loops: CDR1 LGHNT, CDR2 FRNRAP. This CDR3 spans 16 amino acids. CDR3 coding DNA: TGTGCTAGTGGTCCCGAGAGCCGGGGGGTCCCAATTGAGCAGTTCTTC. This gives the protein CASGPESRGVPIEQFF.

This CDR3 is CASIETGSHNEKLFF. As DNA, the CDR3 is TGTGCCAGCATCGAGACAGGGTCCCACAATGAAAAACTGTTTTTT. The rearrangement joins TRBV6-2 or TRBV6-3 to TRBJ1-4, with 7 nucleotides matching TRBD1. Germline V gene lookup returns CDR1 MNHEY and CDR2 SVGEGT. The CDR3 is 15 residues long. Trimming removed 7 bases from V and 5 bases from J; junction bases left unmatched: 10.

A word on this clonotype: A single base separates this from a much larger clone, so it may be a read error. The rearrangement joins TRBV13 to TRBJ2-1; a weak D match, TRBD1 (5 bases). The germline CDR1 and CDR2 sequences are PRHDT and FYEKMQ (reference sequence). This CDR3 has 13 amino acids. The ends were cut back, 3 bases at V and 6 bases at J, with 9 bases in the middle. The CDR3 spells CASSFFRGNEQFF. The CDR3 nucleotides read TGTGCCAGCAGCTTTTTTAGGGGCAATGAGCAGTTCTTC.

A few counts support this clonotype. V gene TRBV15 combines with J gene TRBJ2-3; 9 positions agree with TRBD1. Germline-derived CDR1 and CDR2 are LNHNV and YYDKDF (reference sequence). Germline trimming cut 6 bases from V and 2 bases from J; bases unmatched to any gene: 6. The CDR3 runs 15 residues. In nucleotides, the CDR3 is TGTGCCACCAGGTTCGACAGGGGGTCCACAGATACGCAGTATTTT. Translation gives CATRFDRGSTDTQYF.

CDR3 region: CASSYSSPPSQPQHF. The CDR3 DNA reads TGTGCCAGCAGTTACTCTTCTCCCCCGAGTCAGCCCCAGCATTTT. The V and J genes are TRBV6-5 and TRBJ1-5; D ambiguous. Deletions cut 0 bases from V and 6 bases from J, with 12 bases between. CDR1 MNHEY and CDR2 SVGAGI come from the germline V gene. The CDR3 is 15 amino acids.

In its sample, this clonotype was seen many times. The V and J genes are TRBV28 and TRBJ2-7; 12 bases are a match to TRBD2. This CDR3 has 15 residues. The trim removed 4 bases at V and 2 bases at J, leaving 3 bases unmatched. Germline CDR1 is MDHEN and CDR2 is SYDVKM. DNA for the CDR3: TGTGCCAGCAGTTCTCTAGCGGGAGGGCCCTACGAGCAGTACTTC. Its translation is CASSSLAGGPYEQYF. The whole variable domain, filled in from reference TRBV28 and TRBJ2-7, reads DVKVTQSSRYLVKRTGEKVFLECVQDMDHENMFWYRQDPGLGLRLIYFSYDVKMKEKGDIPEGYSVSREKKERFSLILESASTNQTSMYLCASSSLAGGPYEQYFGPGTRLTVT.